This TCR beta chain was identified in a study of regulatory T cells in long-lasting Graves disease. This clonotype was counted ten times or more. V was clipped by 3 bases and J by 6 bases; unmatched bases: 6. The CDR3 extends over 16 amino acids. Germline V gives CDR1 SNHLY, CDR2 FYNNEI. Described time point: newly diagnosed GD, antithyroid drugs for less than 3 months. The TCR library was made from RNA that had been extracted from PBMCs in TRIzol. Researchers made TCR beta libraries by using iRepertoire HTBI primers and running Arm-PCR on CDR3 regions. TCRdb independently ran MiXCR on the multiplex PCR reads; one entry per CDR3 protein. Of 360,000 or so distinct CDR3 sequences listed, approximately 12% were seen once; the top ten hold 15% to 20%. The same sample was also studied in work on T cells in Graves' hyperthyroidism and ophthalmopathy. That study reports: Patients having uncontrolled infection, another autoimmune disease, pregnancy or lactation were not included.

This receptor was obtained from a young woman with Graves disease. Sequences were derived from peripheral blood mononuclear cells (PBMCs), sampled at new diagnosis, from a patient treated with antithyroid drugs. V gene TRBV2 combines with J gene TRBJ2-2; 11 bases match TRBD2. CDR3 coding DNA: TGTGCCAGCAGTGATAGCGGGGGGGTAATCTCCGGGGAGCTGTTTTTT. Translation gives CASSDSGGVISGELFF.